One sample yielded the 20 T cell receptor beta chains listed below, sequenced in a study of CD8 T cells in ankylosing spondylitis. TCRdb analysed the 5' RACE reads with MiXCR anew, one entry per CDR3 protein. The top ten clones hold roughly 0.67% of a sample with 230,000 or so distinct CDR3 sequences, 24% of them seen once. Sequencing input: blood, either unsorted or a sorted T cell fraction (not recorded which). The receptors derive from a male donor with ankylosing spondylitis or in good health (not recorded which).

The gene calls are TRBV5-5 and TRBJ2-5; no definite D call. Germline V lookup: CDR1 SGHKS, CDR2 YYEKEE (reference sequence). The V gene lost 2 bases and the J gene lost 5 bases, with 10 bases spanning the gap. The CDR3 contains 13 residues. CDR3 DNA sequence: TGTGCCAGCAGCTTAGAGATTCCGGAGACCCAGTACTTC. It is translated as CASSLEIPETQYF. Full variable domain (outside the CDR3, taken from reference TRBV5-5 and TRBJ2-5): DAGVTQSPTHLIKTRGQQVTLRCSPISGHKSVSWYQQVLGQGPQFIFQYYEKEERGRGNFPDRFSARQFPNYSSELNVNALLLGDSALYLCASSLEIPETQYFGPGTRLLVL.

The J gene is TRBJ2-2, the V gene TRBV11-2; 9 positions match TRBD1. J was trimmed by 4 bases and V by 5 bases; bases with no gene match: 8. The germline gives CDR1 SGHAT, CDR2 FQNNGV. CDR3 length: 16 residues. This chain's CDR3 is CASSNLGTGPTGELFF. Written as DNA, the CDR3 is TGTGCCAGCAGCAACCTCGGGACAGGGCCCACCGGGGAGCTGTTTTTT.

The chain is built from TRBV29-1 and TRBJ2-6; D is unresolved. V was cut by 4 bases and J by 2 bases, with 3 bases left in between. This CDR3 has 12 residues. Germline lookup yields CDR1 SQVTM and CDR2 ANQGSEA. CDR3 region: CSVAPGANVLTF. The DNA of the CDR3 is TGCAGCGTTGCCCCTGGGGCCAACGTCCTGACTTTC. Together with reference TRBV29-1 and TRBJ2-6, the CDR3 gives the full variable domain: SAVISQKPSRDICQRGTSLTIQCQVDSQVTMMFWYRQQPGQSLTLIATANQGSEATYESGFVIDKFPISRPNLTFSTLTVSNMSPEDSSIYLCSVAPGANVLTFGAGSRLTVL.

This clonotype was recorded at least ten times. V usage is TRBV12-3 or TRBV12-4 and J usage is TRBJ1-6; D gene ambiguous. V shed 3 bases and J shed 8 bases, with 5 bases lying between them. The CDR3 length is 12 residues. CDR3 in DNA: TGTGCCAGCAGTTTGACTCATTCACCCCTCCACTTT. Its protein product is CASSLTHSPLHF.

This clonotype was observed many times. This rearrangement joins TRBV11-2 to TRBJ1-2; TRBD1 is a possible D gene (5 bases). Germline V gene lookup returns CDR1 SGHAT and CDR2 FQNNGV. The CDR3 is made up of 15 amino acids. V lost 5 bases and J lost 7, with 20 bases in between. Here the CDR3 reads CASSPGVGGTGGYTF. In DNA form, the CDR3 reads TGTGCCAGCAGCCCGGGGGTTGGAGGCACGGGTGGCTACACCTTC.

Comments on this clonotype: With a much larger clone just one base away, this may be a read error. The gene calls are TRBV27 and TRBJ2-7, with unresolved D. Trimming pared 5 bases from V and 4 bases from J, leaving 12 bases between. The CDR3 consists of 13 residues. The germline gives CDR1 MNHEY, CDR2 SMNVEV (reference sequence). CDR3 bases: TGTGCCAGCAGTCCCTACAGCCAATACGAGCAGTACTTC. As protein: CASSPYSQYEQYF.

CDR3 loop: CAISAGQQNTEAFF. The CDR3 DNA sequence: TGTGCCATCAGTGCGGGCCAGCAGAACACTGAAGCTTTCTTT. The V gene is TRBV10-3, the J gene TRBJ1-1; unclear D gene. The V and J ends lost 4 bases and 1 base respectively, with 10 bases between them. The CDR3 is 14 amino acids. Germline V gene sequence: CDR1 ENHRY, CDR2 SYGVKD.

The chain couples TRBV2 to TRBJ2-7; D is ambiguous. In germline, CDR1 is SNHLY, CDR2 FYNNEI. The germline V and J ends were trimmed by 9 bases and 3 bases, with 12 bases remaining between them. The CDR3 is 12 amino acids. The CDR3 loop is CARQPANYEQYF. CDR3 sequence (DNA): TGTGCCAGACAACCGGCCAACTACGAGCAGTACTTC.

This clonotype was found a few times. The chain is built from TRBV2 and TRBJ2-5, with 11 nucleotides matching TRBD2. Germline V gene sequence: CDR1 SNHLY, CDR2 FYNNEI. V was pared by 7 bases and J by 9 bases, with 19 bases of the junction left unmatched. This CDR3 region has 17 residues. CDR3 coding DNA: TGTGCCAGCACGCGGGATGGGCGGACTAGCGGGCCCGGGGCCCAGTACTTC. The encoded protein is CASTRDGRTSGPGAQYF.

This clonotype occurred many times. This chain links TRBV20-1 with TRBJ2-2; unclear D gene. This CDR3 region has 15 residues. Germline CDR1 is DFQATT and CDR2 is SNEGSKA (reference sequence). Trimming removed 1 base from V and 6 bases from J, with 15 bases in between. CDR3 nucleotide sequence: TGCAGTGCTAGAGTCCCCAGCGCACTCTCCGGGGAGCTGTTTTTT. Amino acid sequence: CSARVPSALSGELFF.

Only a few counts were recorded for this clonotype. This sequence joins TRBV10-3 and TRBJ2-3; TRBD2 agrees at 8 bases. Trimming at V came to 10 bases and at J to 6 bases, leaving 15 bases not matched to a gene. The CDR3 contains 15 residues. Germline CDR1 is ENHRY and CDR2 is SYGVKD. The CDR3, as DNA: TGTGCCACTAGGCCGGGACTAGACGTGGGGGATACGCAGTATTTT. Protein sequence: CATRPGLDVGDTQYF.

This clonotype occurred many times. CDR3 nucleotides: TGTGCCAGCAGCCTACCGACAGGCAATACTAATGAGCAGTTCTTC. Amino acids: CASSLPTGNTNEQFF. The rearrangement uses TRBV6-1 and TRBJ2-1; possible D gene TRBD1, 6 bases. The V and J ends lost 6 bases and 7 bases respectively, with 19 bases between them. Germline V gives CDR1 MNHNS, CDR2 SASEGT. The CDR3 is made up of 15 amino acids.

There are many counts of this clonotype. The genes are TRBV14 and TRBJ1-1; D gene uncertain. Germline V gives CDR1 SGHDN, CDR2 FVKESK. V lost 4 bases, J lost 7 bases, and 16 bases lay in between. The CDR3 is made up of 14 amino acids. The CDR3, as DNA: TGTGCCAGCAGCCTCTTCGGGCCCCTCAATGAAGCTTTCTTT. This gives the protein CASSLFGPLNEAFF.

The chain is built from TRBV2 and TRBJ2-5; a weak D match, TRBD1 (5 bases). The CDR3 is 15 amino acids. Germline lookup yields CDR1 SNHLY and CDR2 FYNNEI. V was cut by 3 bases and J by 1 base, with 12 bases left in between. The CDR3 nucleotides read TGTGCCAGCAGTGATTTGGGGCCGCCCCAAGAGACCCAGTACTTC. Translated, it gives CASSDLGPPQETQYF.

This clonotype has just a few counts. This sequence joins TRBV20-1 and TRBJ1-5; 7 bases are a match to TRBD1. The J segment lost 9 bases and the V segment lost 3 bases, leaving 8 bases of the junction unmatched. CDR3 length: 13 amino acids. Germline V gives CDR1 DFQATT, CDR2 SNEGSKA (reference sequence). CDR3 protein: CSARSGGVAPQHF. CDR3 nucleotide sequence: TGCAGTGCTAGGTCAGGGGGGGTCGCGCCCCAGCATTTT.

The V and J genes are TRBV5-1 and TRBJ2-3; no clear D gene. Trimming took 2 bases from V and 5 from J, leaving 6 bases between them. The CDR3 runs to 12 residues. Germline V lookup: CDR1 SGHRS, CDR2 YFSETQ. The CDR3 sequence is CASSFSEDTQYF. In nucleotides, the CDR3 is TGCGCCAGCAGCTTTAGTGAAGATACGCAGTATTTT.

This clonotype was found a few times. The V gene is TRBV28, the J gene TRBJ2-5; no reliable D call. CDR1 MDHEN and CDR2 SYDVKM come from the germline V gene. V was cut by 10 bases and J by 5 bases, with 14 bases left in between. The CDR3 has 12 amino acids. CDR3 coding DNA: TGTGCCACCAGGTCAGGTTCGGAGACCCAGTACTTC. This sequence encodes CATRSGSETQYF. Using reference TRBV28 and TRBJ2-5 for the parts outside the CDR3, the full variable domain is DVKVTQSSRYLVKRTGEKVFLECVQDMDHENMFWYRQDPGLGLRLIYFSYDVKMKEKGDIPEGYSVSREKKERFSLILESASTNQTSMYLCATRSGSETQYFGPGTRLLVL.

This clonotype showed up many times. The V gene is TRBV3-1, the J gene TRBJ2-1, with TRBD2 identical over 14 bases. CDR3 length equals 16 residues. The V gene's germline CDR1 is LGHDT and CDR2 YNNKEL (reference sequence). V shed 4 bases, J shed 8 bases, and the junction held 7 bases outside the gene matches. CDR3 region: CASSPAGTSGGYEQFF. CDR3 bases: TGTGCCAGCAGCCCCGCCGGGACTAGCGGGGGATATGAGCAGTTCTTC.

This clonotype was recorded at least ten times. V and J are TRBV12-3 or TRBV12-4 and TRBJ2-1; unclear D gene. This CDR3 region has 12 residues. V lost 2 bases and J lost 8, with 7 bases in between. The CDR3 sequence is CASSLRFDEQFF. The CDR3 DNA reads TGTGCCAGCAGTTTAAGGTTTGATGAGCAGTTCTTC.

This clonotype was recorded a few times. The genes are TRBV7-9 and TRBJ1-1; the D is unclear. Germline CDR1 reads SEHNR; CDR2 reads FQNEAQ (reference sequence). This CDR3 comprises 13 residues. Between the trimmed V and J ends, which lost 2 bases and 3 bases, there was a span of 7 bases. The CDR3 loop is CASSLQEDTEAFF. In DNA form, the CDR3 reads TGTGCCAGCAGCTTACAGGAGGACACTGAAGCTTTCTTT. The full variable domain, with the rest looked up from reference TRBV7-9 and TRBJ1-1, is DTGVSQNPRHKITKRGQNVTFRCDPISEHNRLYWYRQTLGQGPEFLTYFQNEAQLEKSRLLSDRFSAERPKGSFSTLEIQRTEQGDSAMYLCASSLQEDTEAFFGQGTRLTVV.